Below, 31 T cell receptor beta chains from the same sample are listed, as sequenced in a study of blood T cell repertoires in COVID-19. Profiling relied on immunoSEQ multiplex PCR, and the TCRdb table lists in-frame clones only, not all of them. The data show around 240,000 clones, about 87% seen once. Material: PBMCs or T cells enriched from blood (not recorded which). The receptor source for this set is a man aged 50-60 years who had been exposed to COVID-19.

Concerning this clone: Within the sample, other DNA sequences also encode this same CDR3. V gene TRBV5-1 combines with J gene TRBJ2-1; a weak D match, TRBD2 (6 bases). CDR1 is SGHRS and CDR2 is YFSETQ in the germline V gene. The CDR3 runs to 16 residues. V lost 0 bases and J 1 base, leaving 11 bases between the germline ends. The DNA of the CDR3 is TGCGCCAGCAGCTTGGGGGCGGGAAGTTCCTACAATGAGCAGTTCTTC. Its protein is CASSLGAGSSYNEQFF. Filled out from reference TRBV5-1 and TRBJ2-1, the complete variable domain reads KAGVTQTPRYLIKTRGQQVTLSCSPISGHRSVSWYQQTPGQGLQFLFEYFSETQRNKGNFPGRFSGRQFSNSRSEMNVSTLELGDSALYLCASSLGAGSSYNEQFFGPGTRLTVL.

This clone was counted once. The chain has TRBV19 and TRBJ2-2, with TRBD2 as a possible D gene (5 bases). The CDR3 has 14 residues. Trimming cost V 6 bases and J 6 bases, with 14 bases left between them. Germline CDR1 LNHDA, CDR2 SQIVND (reference sequence). This chain's CDR3 is CASRITGGAGELFF. The DNA for the CDR3 is TGTGCCAGTAGGATAACTGGAGGAGCCGGGGAGCTGTTTTTT. Variable domain in full (rest from reference TRBV19 and TRBJ2-2): DGGITQSPKYLFRKEGQNVTLSCEQNLNHDAMYWYRQDPGQGLRLIYYSQIVNDFQKGDIAEGYSVSREKKESFPLTVTSAQKNPTAFYLCASRITGGAGELFFGEGSRLTVL.

About this clone: At one end, the junction sequence differs from germline, possibly due to a read error. J is TRBJ2-1 and V is TRBV11-3; D gene uncertain. The germline gives CDR1 SGHNT, CDR2 YENEEA. The CDR3 runs to 14 residues. The CDR3 coding sequence is TGTGCCAGCAGCCTCCCAGGCTCCAACAATGAGCAGTTCTTC. Its protein product is CASSLPGSNNEQFF.

The CDR3 loop is CASSWAPSSYEQYV. The CDR3 coding sequence is TGCGCCAGCAGCTGGGCCCCGAGCTCCTACGAGCAGTACGTC. The chain has TRBV5-1 and TRBJ2-7; D gene uncertain. Germline assignment: CDR1 SGHRS and CDR2 YFSETQ. Trimming removed 3 bases from V and 0 bases from J, with 10 bases in between. The CDR3 covers 14 residues.

The chain employs TRBV7-8 and TRBJ2-1; D perhaps matches TRBD2 (5 bases). The CDR3 contains 18 residues. Germline V gene data show CDR1 as SGHVS and CDR2 as FQNEAQ. Between the trimmed V and J ends, which lost 4 bases and 3 bases, there was a span of 22 bases. CDR3 loop: CASSSRSLMTNDYNEQFF. CDR3 bases: TGTGCCAGCAGCTCCCGTAGTCTGATGACTAACGACTACAATGAGCAGTTCTTC.

This rearrangement joins TRBV5-1 to TRBJ2-4; D not resolved. Trimming removed 4 bases at V and 0 bases at J, with 14 bases between. The CDR3 is 16 amino acids. Germline CDR1 reads SGHRS; CDR2 reads YFSETQ. The CDR3 is CASSLGFTLAKNIQYF. The CDR3 region has the DNA TGCGCCAGCAGCCTGGGGTTTACTTTAGCCAAAAACATTCAGTACTTC.

The rearrangement joins TRBV11-3 to TRBJ2-3; D remains ambiguous. V was clipped by 1 base and J by 5 bases, with 4 bases between them. This CDR3 region has 12 residues. Germline CDR1 reads SGHNT; CDR2 reads YENEEA. The CDR3 spells CASSLVGDTQYF. The CDR3 region has the DNA TGTGCCAGCAGCTTAGTCGGAGATACGCAGTATTTT.

The chain links TRBV18 to TRBJ2-5; no clear D gene. CDR1 KGHSH and CDR2 LQKENI come from the germline V gene. V was pared by 1 base and J by 4 bases, with 4 bases between. The CDR3 is made up of 12 amino acids. The CDR3 DNA follows: TGTGCCAGCTCACCACGAGGAGAGACCCAGTACTTC. It translates to CASSPRGETQYF.

V gene TRBV24-1 combines with J gene TRBJ1-1, with 7 bases fitting TRBD1. This CDR3 is built from 16 residues. Germline CDR1 and CDR2: KGHDR and SFDVKD. Trimming at V came to 0 bases and at J to 1 base, leaving 4 bases not matched to a gene. CDR3 in DNA: TGTGCCACCAGTGATTTGAGAGACAGGGAGAACACTGAAGCTTTCTTT. Translated, it gives CATSDLRDRENTEAFF.

V and J are TRBV5-4 and TRBJ1-2; no clear D gene. Germline V lookup: CDR1 SGHNT, CDR2 YYREEE (reference sequence). Trimming took 2 bases from V and 4 from J, leaving 9 bases between them. The CDR3 spans 13 residues. The CDR3 DNA is TGTGCCAGCAGCTTAGGAGGGTTCTATGGCTACACCTTC. Its protein product is CASSLGGFYGYTF.

The CDR3 DNA follows: TGCGCCAGCAGCTTGGGGGGGACAGGGCTTGGCTACACCTTC. Its translation is CASSLGGTGLGYTF. The J gene is TRBJ1-2, the V gene TRBV5-1, with TRBD1 matching over 9 bases. This CDR3 has 14 residues. The germline gives CDR1 SGHRS, CDR2 YFSETQ. V lost 0 bases and J lost 7; bases outside the gene matches: 4.

The chain links TRBV19 to TRBJ2-5, with D possibly matching TRBD2 (6 bases). The CDR3 is 14 residues long. V dropped 5 bases and J dropped 5 bases, with 15 bases sitting between them. The germline V gene has CDR1 LNHDA and CDR2 SQIVND (reference sequence). CDR3 DNA: TGTGCCAGTAGTCAGCCGGGGGATCGGGAGACCCAGTACTTC. Residues: CASSQPGDRETQYF.

The V call is TRBV5-1, the J call TRBJ1-2; D ambiguous. The V end lost 2 bases, the J end lost 2 bases, and 10 bases lay between the germline ends. The CDR3 runs to 14 residues. From germline, CDR1 is SGHRS and CDR2 YFSETQ. CDR3 bases: TGCGCCAGCAGCTTCCGGTCAGGAAACTATGGCTACACCTTC. It encodes CASSFRSGNYGYTF.

The chain recombines TRBV7-9 with TRBJ2-2; tentative D call: TRBD2 (6 bases). V was trimmed by 3 bases and J by 6 bases, leaving 14 bases between them. The CDR3 is made up of 15 amino acids. CDR1 is SEHNR, CDR2 FQNEAQ, per germline (reference sequence). The CDR3 loop is CASSLRRVPAGELFF. The CDR3 DNA reads as TGTGCCAGCAGCTTGAGGAGGGTCCCCGCCGGGGAGCTGTTTTTT.

The rearrangement joins TRBV3-1 (or the pseudogene TRBV3-2) to TRBJ1-3; D is unclear. Germline lookup yields CDR1 LGHDT and CDR2 YNNKEL (reference sequence). The germline V and J ends were trimmed by 2 bases and 0 bases, with 5 bases remaining between them. This CDR3 is 14 amino acids long. The chain's CDR3 is CASSQLISGNTIYF. CDR3 DNA: TGTGCCAGCAGCCAACTAATCTCTGGAAACACCATATATTTT.

The chain joins TRBV2 to TRBJ1-2; weak D call: TRBD1 (6 bases). Per the germline V gene, CDR1 is SNHLY and CDR2 is FYNNEI. V lost 2 bases and J lost 6, with 13 bases in between. CDR3 length: 14 residues. CDR3 residues: CASSEFRGADGYTF. As DNA, the CDR3 is TGTGCCAGCAGTGAATTTCGGGGGGCGGATGGCTACACCTTC.

The chain uses TRBV7-8 and TRBJ1-4; 7 bases line up with TRBD1. V was clipped by 5 bases and J by 3 bases; unmatched bases: 15. The CDR3 is 18 residues long. Germline V gene data show CDR1 as SGHVS and CDR2 as FQNEAQ. CDR3 in DNA: TGTGCCAGCAGCCCCTATAGGCCCGGACAGGCTTCTAATGAAAAACTGTTTTTT. It is translated as CASSPYRPGQASNEKLFF.

This clone is a singleton in its sample. This chain uses TRBV28 with TRBJ1-1; the D is unclear. CDR3 size: 13 residues. CDR1 MDHEN and CDR2 SYDVKM come from the germline V gene. The germline V and J ends were trimmed by 5 bases and 8 bases, with 15 bases remaining between them. The CDR3 nucleotides are TGTGCCAGCAGTCCCTTCAAAACTCGAGAAGCTTTCTTT. Its translation: CASSPFKTREAFF.

The genes are TRBV24-1 and TRBJ2-2; 8 nucleotides align to TRBD2. J gave up 1 base and V 0 bases, and 0 bases lay outside the gene matches. Germline V gene sequence: CDR1 KGHDR, CDR2 SFDVKD. The CDR3 consists of 16 residues. For the CDR3, the DNA is TGTGCCACCAGTGATTTGGCGGGGGGGAACACCGGGGAGCTGTTTTTT. It specifies CATSDLAGGNTGELFF.

V usage is TRBV5-4 and J usage is TRBJ2-5; TRBD1 aligns across 9 bases. V was pared by 4 bases and J by 2 bases, with 9 bases of the junction left unmatched. Germline V lookup: CDR1 SGHNT, CDR2 YYREEE (reference sequence). This CDR3 has 16 amino acids. The CDR3 DNA follows: TGTGCCAGCAGCCTCAAGACAGGGGGGAGACAAGAGACCCAGTACTTC. This gives the protein CASSLKTGGRQETQYF.

This chain uses TRBV27 with TRBJ2-7, with D possibly being TRBD1 (6 bases). Trimming removed 5 bases from V and 3 bases from J, with 11 bases in between. Germline loops: CDR1 MNHEY, CDR2 SMNVEV (reference sequence). The CDR3 totals 13 residues. The CDR3, as DNA: TGTGCCAGCAGTACCCGGACAGACTACGAGCAGTACTTC. This translates into CASSTRTDYEQYF.

This CDR3 is CASSEAWLNTLGADNEQFF. In DNA, the CDR3 is TGTGCCAGCAGTGAAGCGTGGCTGAATACCTTAGGGGCCGACAATGAGCAGTTCTTC. The chain links TRBV2 to TRBJ2-1, with D possibly matching TRBD1 (5 bases). This CDR3 region has 19 residues. Trimming left V 0 bases short and J 5 bases short, with 23 bases between. The germline gives CDR1 SNHLY, CDR2 FYNNEI.

This clone has only one observation. This chain joins TRBV5-1 and TRBJ2-2; 9 nucleotides match TRBD1. The CDR3 consists of 16 residues. Germline V gene sequence: CDR1 SGHRS, CDR2 YFSETQ. The ends lost 3 bases at V and 4 bases at J; junction bases unmatched: 7. The CDR3 reads CASSSQGAGGTGELFF. The CDR3 DNA follows: TGCGCCAGCAGCTCACAGGGGGCCGGGGGCACCGGGGAGCTGTTTTTT.

The chain recombines TRBV18 with TRBJ1-1; D not resolved. Germline V gene sequence: CDR1 KGHSH, CDR2 LQKENI. The ends were cut back, 6 bases at V and 0 bases at J, with 11 bases in the middle. This CDR3 comprises 14 residues. The CDR3 DNA sequence: TGTGCCAGCTCCCCAGGAGCTATGAACACTGAAGCTTTCTTT. Translated: CASSPGAMNTEAFF.

To note about this clone: This CDR3 is missing its conserved last phenylalanine or tryptophan, likely due to a read error. No DNA is shown, since the ends of the CDR3 on it are uncertain; the CDR3 is the one TCRdb lists. J is TRBJ1-5 and V is TRBV5-6. Termini included, the CDR3 measures 14 amino acids. The germline V gene has CDR1 SGHDT and CDR2 YYEEEE. This CDR3 reads CASSLRASGLHRAV.

The chain combines TRBV27 with TRBJ1-5, with D perhaps matching TRBD1 (6 bases). V lost 6 bases, J lost 6 bases, and 21 bases lay in between. CDR1 and CDR2 (germline): MNHEY, SMNVEV (reference sequence). The CDR3 covers 16 residues. The CDR3 spells CASSPCQGRRCQPQHF. The CDR3 DNA is TGTGCCAGCAGCCCTTGTCAGGGGCGGCGTTGTCAGCCCCAGCATTTT.

V gene TRBV24-1 combines with J gene TRBJ2-2; 13 bases are shared with TRBD2. This CDR3 spans 18 amino acids. J lost 4 bases, V lost 3 bases, and 7 bases had no gene match. The germline V gene has CDR1 KGHDR and CDR2 SFDVKD. The CDR3 nucleotides are TGTGCCACCAGTGATCCCTTGACTAGCGGGAGGACCACCGGGGAGCTGTTTTTT. Amino acids: CATSDPLTSGRTTGELFF.

V and J are TRBV19 and TRBJ1-5; perhaps TRBD1 as D (6 bases). The length of the CDR3 is 16 residues. Germline loops: CDR1 LNHDA, CDR2 SQIVND (reference sequence). With 7 bases removed from V and 2 bases from J, the gap between germline ends came to 18 bases. The chain's CDR3 is CASTPGQRPGNQPQHF. CDR3 coding DNA: TGTGCCAGTACCCCTGGACAGAGACCGGGCAATCAGCCCCAGCATTTT. The whole variable domain, remainder taken from reference TRBV19 and TRBJ1-5, is DGGITQSPKYLFRKEGQNVTLSCEQNLNHDAMYWYRQDPGQGLRLIYYSQIVNDFQKGDIAEGYSVSREKKESFPLTVTSAQKNPTAFYLCASTPGQRPGNQPQHFGDGTRLSIL.

This chain links TRBV5-4 with TRBJ1-4; 7 bases line up with TRBD1. The ends lost 4 bases at V and 0 bases at J; junction bases unmatched: 3. Per the germline V gene, CDR1 is SGHNT and CDR2 is YYREEE (reference sequence). This CDR3 is 15 amino acids long. This CDR3 is CASSAGQTTNEKLFF. DNA of the CDR3: TGTGCCAGCAGCGCGGGACAGACAACTAATGAAAAACTGTTTTTT.

This chain uses TRBV28 with TRBJ1-5, with 8 bases that match TRBD1. There are 16 residues in the CDR3. Germline lookup yields CDR1 MDHEN and CDR2 SYDVKM. J was trimmed by 4 bases and V by 0 bases; bases with no gene match: 5. In nucleotides, the CDR3 is TGTGCCAGCAGTTTATGGCCAGGGGGCTTAAATCAGCCCCAGCATTTT. Residues: CASSLWPGGLNQPQHF.

V usage is TRBV5-5 and J usage is TRBJ1-4, with D uncertain. Trimming pared 0 bases from V and 13 bases from J, leaving 16 bases between. Per germline, CDR1 SGHKS and CDR2 YYEKEE (reference sequence). This CDR3 spans 14 amino acids. In nucleotides, the CDR3 is TGTGCCAGCAGCTTGGTTATACACGGACGGGGACTGTTTTTT. Its protein product is CASSLVIHGRGLFF.